A selection of T cell receptor beta chains follows, all from one sample in a study of T-cell memory formation after mild COVID-19. TCRdb recomputed calls from the 5' RACE reads with MiXCR, one row per CDR3 protein. The sample holds about 55,000 distinct CDR3 sequences, more than 8% seen once. What was sequenced was PBMCs or a T cell subset sorted from them (not recorded which). Receptors originate from a man younger than 35 who had mild COVID-19 (a few samples of this study predate the infection). Cell type and time point are not known. Both conserved end residues are trimmed from each CDR3. Clone size appears in some rows only: once, few, many, or a class for an expanded clone.

j_gene | abundance | v_gene | CDR3aa
TRBJ2-3 | few | TRBV27 | ASSLKYPPDTQY
TRBJ2-3 | many | TRBV5-1 | ASSLEGGLSTDTQY
TRBJ2-3 | many | TRBV7-2 | ASGREGTDTQY
TRBJ2-3 | - | TRBV9 | ASSSTWGQGTSTDTQY
TRBJ1-5 | few | TRBV19 | ASSLVGGNGQPQH
TRBJ2-2 | many | TRBV28 | ASSPGQRYTGELF
TRBJ1-5 | - | TRBV6-5 | ASSGRGDQPQH
TRBJ2-1 | few | TRBV4-3 | ASSQRDGNNEQF
TRBJ2-5 | - | TRBV7-2 | ASSTVSGAQETQY
TRBJ1-6 | - | TRBV9 | ASSGEGAHNSPLH
TRBJ2-6 | - | TRBV3-1 | ASSYQGAGANVLT
TRBJ1-5 | - | TRBV20-1 | SASSPGNQPQH
TRBJ1-1 | few | TRBV20-1 | SARDSDREAF
TRBJ2-6 | few | TRBV6-2/TRBV6-3 | ASRLSGANVLT
TRBJ2-7 | many | TRBV5-5 | ASRGSSYEQY
TRBJ1-1 | - | TRBV5-1 | ASSRNPGQGPLNTEAF
TRBJ2-5 | few | TRBV12-3/TRBV12-4 | ASSSSGNQETQY
TRBJ2-3 | few | TRBV3-1 | ASSHRDPADTQY
TRBJ1-6 | many | TRBV7-9 | ASSLDYNSPLH
TRBJ1-1 | many | TRBV7-6 | ASSLGVTGLNTEAF
TRBJ2-3 | many | TRBV5-6 | ASSLLPRTDTQY
TRBJ2-5 | few | TRBV5-1 | ASSLEGYQETQY
TRBJ2-3 | many | TRBV18 | ASSRGLAGGDTQY
TRBJ2-2 | many | TRBV7-3 | ASSLGSRVGELF
TRBJ2-5 | few | TRBV7-7 | ASSQGMRESQY
TRBJ2-1 | few | TRBV5-1 | ASSRQGYNEQF